This T cell receptor beta chain was captured by sequencing in a study of response to subunit inactivated influenza vaccine. The study's findings and limits: There was a suggestion from the authors that each seasonal influenza vaccination recruits few new T cells.

The CDR3 is 16 residues long. Germline assignment: CDR1 MNHEY and CDR2 SMNVEV (reference sequence). V was shortened by 1 base and J by 4 bases, with 16 bases between the two germline ends. A single record per CDR3 protein comes from TCRdb applying MiXCR to the RT-PCR reads. Here the sample spans 490,000 or so distinct CDR3 sequences, approximately 7.6% being singletons. This clonotype was seen only a few times. Its antigen is undetermined. The sequence came from a man between 50 and 70 years old who received an inactivated influenza vaccine. This chain connects TRBV27 to TRBJ1-1; no clear D. The sequencing here drew on PBMCs from blood, taken 23 to 25 months after vaccination. The CDR3 protein is CASSLYLGSGTTEAFF. The DNA for the CDR3 is TGTGCCAGCAGTTTATATTTGGGAAGCGGCACCACTGAAGCTTTCTTT.